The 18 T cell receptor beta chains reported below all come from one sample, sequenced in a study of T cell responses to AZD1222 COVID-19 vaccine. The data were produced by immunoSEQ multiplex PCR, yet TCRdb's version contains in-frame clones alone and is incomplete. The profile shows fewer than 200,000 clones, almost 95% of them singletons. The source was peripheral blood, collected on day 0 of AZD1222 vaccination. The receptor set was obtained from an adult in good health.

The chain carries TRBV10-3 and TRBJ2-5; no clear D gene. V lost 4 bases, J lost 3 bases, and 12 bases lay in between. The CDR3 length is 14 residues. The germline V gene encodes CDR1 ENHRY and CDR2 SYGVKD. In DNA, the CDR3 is TGTGCCATCAGTGGGGTGGCTAGAGAAGAGACCCAGTACTTC. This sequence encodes CAISGVAREETQYF.

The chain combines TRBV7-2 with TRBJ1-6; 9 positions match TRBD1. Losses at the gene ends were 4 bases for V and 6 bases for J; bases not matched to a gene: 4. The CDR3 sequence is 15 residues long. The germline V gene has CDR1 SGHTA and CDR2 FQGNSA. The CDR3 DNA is TGTGCCAGCAGCTCGAGACAGGGGGTTAATTCACCCCTCCACTTT. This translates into CASSSRQGVNSPLHF.

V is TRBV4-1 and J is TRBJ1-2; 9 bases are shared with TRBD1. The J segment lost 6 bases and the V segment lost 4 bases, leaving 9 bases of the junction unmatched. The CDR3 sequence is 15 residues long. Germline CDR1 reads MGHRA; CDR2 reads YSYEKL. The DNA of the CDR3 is TGCGCCAGCAGCCTTACAGGGGGCTCGTTGGATGGCTACACCTTC. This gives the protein CASSLTGGSLDGYTF.

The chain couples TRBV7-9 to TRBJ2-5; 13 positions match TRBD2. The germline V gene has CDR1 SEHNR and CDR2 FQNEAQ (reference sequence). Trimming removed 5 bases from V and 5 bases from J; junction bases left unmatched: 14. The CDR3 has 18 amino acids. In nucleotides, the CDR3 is TGTGCCAGCAGCAGAACCATGACTAGCGGGGGGTACCCGGAGACCCAGTACTTC. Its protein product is CASSRTMTSGGYPETQYF.

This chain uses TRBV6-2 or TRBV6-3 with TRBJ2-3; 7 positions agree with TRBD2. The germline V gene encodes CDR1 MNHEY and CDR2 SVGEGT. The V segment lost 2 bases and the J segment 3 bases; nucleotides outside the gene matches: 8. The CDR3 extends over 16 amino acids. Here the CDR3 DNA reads TGTGCCAGCAGTTACGGGAGCGGGGCGGGTACAGATACGCAGTATTTT. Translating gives CASSYGSGAGTDTQYF.

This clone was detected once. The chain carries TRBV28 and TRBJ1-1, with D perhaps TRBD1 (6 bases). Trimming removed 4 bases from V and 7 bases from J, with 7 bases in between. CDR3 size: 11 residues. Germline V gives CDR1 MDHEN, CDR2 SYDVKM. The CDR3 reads CASSYRDEAFF. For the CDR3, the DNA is TGTGCCAGCAGTTACAGGGATGAAGCTTTCTTT. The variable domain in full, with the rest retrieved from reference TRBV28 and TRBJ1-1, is DVKVTQSSRYLVKRTGEKVFLECVQDMDHENMFWYRQDPGLGLRLIYFSYDVKMKEKGDIPEGYSVSREKKERFSLILESASTNQTSMYLCASSYRDEAFFGQGTRLTVV.

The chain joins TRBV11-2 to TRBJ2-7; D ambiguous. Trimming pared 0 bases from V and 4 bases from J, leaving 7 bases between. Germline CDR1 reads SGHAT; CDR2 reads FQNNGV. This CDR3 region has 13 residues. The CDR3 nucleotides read TGTGCCAGCAGCTTAGAGGTCACTTACGAGCAGTACGTC. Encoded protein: CASSLEVTYEQYV.

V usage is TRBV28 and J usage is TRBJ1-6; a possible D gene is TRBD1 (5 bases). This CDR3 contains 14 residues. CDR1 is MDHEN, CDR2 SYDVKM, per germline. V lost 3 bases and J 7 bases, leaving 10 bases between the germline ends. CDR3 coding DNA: TGTGCCAGCAGTTTCGGACATACCAATTCACCCCTCCACTTT. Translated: CASSFGHTNSPLHF. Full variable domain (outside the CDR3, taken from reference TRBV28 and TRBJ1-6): DVKVTQSSRYLVKRTGEKVFLECVQDMDHENMFWYRQDPGLGLRLIYFSYDVKMKEKGDIPEGYSVSREKKERFSLILESASTNQTSMYLCASSFGHTNSPLHFGNGTRLTVT.

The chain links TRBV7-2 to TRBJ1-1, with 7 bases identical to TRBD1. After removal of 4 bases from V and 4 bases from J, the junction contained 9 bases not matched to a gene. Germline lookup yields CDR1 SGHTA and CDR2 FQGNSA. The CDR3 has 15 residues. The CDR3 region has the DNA TGTGCCAGCAGCTCTCAGGGGGACCAAGGCACTGAAGCTTTCTTT. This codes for CASSSQGDQGTEAFF.

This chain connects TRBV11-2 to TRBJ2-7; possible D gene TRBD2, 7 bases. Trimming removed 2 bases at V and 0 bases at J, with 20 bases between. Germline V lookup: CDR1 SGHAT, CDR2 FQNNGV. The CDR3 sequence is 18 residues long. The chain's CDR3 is CASSLSFGGAGVSYEQYF. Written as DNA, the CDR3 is TGTGCCAGCAGCTTAAGTTTTGGGGGGGCGGGTGTCTCCTACGAGCAGTACTTC. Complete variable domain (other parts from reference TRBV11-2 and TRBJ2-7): EAGVAQSPRYKIIEKRQSVAFWCNPISGHATLYWYQQILGQGPKLLIQFQNNGVVDDSQLPKDRFSAERLKGVDSTLKIQPAKLEDSAVYLCASSLSFGGAGVSYEQYFGPGTRLTVT.

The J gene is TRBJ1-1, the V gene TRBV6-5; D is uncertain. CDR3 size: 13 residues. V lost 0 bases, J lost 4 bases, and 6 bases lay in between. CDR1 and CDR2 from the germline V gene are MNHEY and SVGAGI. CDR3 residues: CASSYSKSTEAFF. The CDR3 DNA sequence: TGTGCCAGCAGTTACTCGAAAAGCACTGAAGCTTTCTTT.

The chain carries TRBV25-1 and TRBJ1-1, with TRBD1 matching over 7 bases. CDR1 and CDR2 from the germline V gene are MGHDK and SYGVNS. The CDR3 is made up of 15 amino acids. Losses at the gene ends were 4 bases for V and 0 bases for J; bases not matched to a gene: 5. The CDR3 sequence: CASSAIDRVNTEAFF. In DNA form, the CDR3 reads TGTGCCAGCAGTGCGATAGACAGGGTGAACACTGAAGCTTTCTTT.

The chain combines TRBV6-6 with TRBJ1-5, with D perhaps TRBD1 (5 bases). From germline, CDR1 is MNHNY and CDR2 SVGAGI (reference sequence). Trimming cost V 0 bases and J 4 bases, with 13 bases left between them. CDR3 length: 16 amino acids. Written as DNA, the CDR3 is TGTGCCAGCAGTTACTCGATGTTGGCAGGGAATCAGCCCCAGCATTTT. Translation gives CASSYSMLAGNQPQHF.

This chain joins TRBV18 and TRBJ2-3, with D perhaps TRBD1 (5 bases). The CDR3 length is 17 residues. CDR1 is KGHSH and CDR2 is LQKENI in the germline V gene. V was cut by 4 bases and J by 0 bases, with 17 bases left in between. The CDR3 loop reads CASSLRQQPRSTDTQYF. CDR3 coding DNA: TGTGCCAGCTCACTACGACAGCAACCTAGAAGCACAGATACGCAGTATTTT.

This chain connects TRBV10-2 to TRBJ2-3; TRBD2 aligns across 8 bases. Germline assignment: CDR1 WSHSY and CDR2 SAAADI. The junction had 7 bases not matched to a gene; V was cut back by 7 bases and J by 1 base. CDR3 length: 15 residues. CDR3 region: CASKVASGRTDTQYF. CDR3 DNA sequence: TGCGCCAGCAAAGTGGCTAGCGGGCGCACAGATACGCAGTATTTT.

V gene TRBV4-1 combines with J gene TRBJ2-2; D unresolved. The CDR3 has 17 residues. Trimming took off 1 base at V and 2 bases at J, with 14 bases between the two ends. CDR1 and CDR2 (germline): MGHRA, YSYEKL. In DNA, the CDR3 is TGCGCCAGCAGCCAAGTTGTGTCAGCCTCCAACACCGGGGAGCTGTTTTTT. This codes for CASSQVVSASNTGELFF.

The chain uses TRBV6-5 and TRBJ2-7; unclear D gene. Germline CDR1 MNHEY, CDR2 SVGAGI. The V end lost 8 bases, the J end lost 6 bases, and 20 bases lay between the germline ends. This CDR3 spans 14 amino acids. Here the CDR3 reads CASRTNPDRSEQYF. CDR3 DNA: TGTGCCAGCCGTACTAATCCAGACCGATCCGAGCAGTACTTC.

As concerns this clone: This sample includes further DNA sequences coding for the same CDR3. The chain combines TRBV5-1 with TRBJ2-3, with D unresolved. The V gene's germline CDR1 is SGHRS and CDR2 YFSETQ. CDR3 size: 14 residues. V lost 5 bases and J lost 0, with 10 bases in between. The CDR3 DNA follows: TGCGCCAGCAGGCCAGGCGCAAGCACAGATACGCAGTATTTT. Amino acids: CASRPGASTDTQYF.